This TCR beta chain was identified in a study of T cell responses to AZD1222 COVID-19 vaccine. The study, taken as a whole, reports: Compared with day 0, the breadth and depth of the Spike-specific TCR repertoire rose significantly after two doses of AZD1222. The donor cohort was predominantly white British with a female majority, and clonal diversity may have been underestimated.

In the case of this clone: Its target is not known.

Germline V lookup: CDR1 SEHNR, CDR2 FQNEAQ (reference sequence). The ends were cut back, 3 bases at V and 0 bases at J, with 5 bases in the middle. The CDR3 is 13 amino acids. The assay was immunoSEQ multiplex PCR, and TCRdb's table has in-frame clones only and misses some. Here the sample spans about 150,000 clones, over 90% being singletons. Specimen: peripheral blood, collected 28 days after the second AZD1222 dose. V usage is TRBV7-9 and J usage is TRBJ1-2; D not resolved. This clonotype was obtained from an adult who received the AZD1222 COVID-19 vaccine. The CDR3 loop reads CASSFQANYGYTF. CDR3 DNA sequence: TGTGCCAGCAGCTTCCAAGCTAACTATGGCTACACCTTC.